A single T cell receptor (beta chain) is shown here with its context. The entry originates in a study of response to subunit inactivated influenza vaccine. TCRdb reprocessed the RT-PCR reads via MiXCR and lists one record per CDR3 protein. The sample contains approximately 230,000 distinct CDR3 sequences, 12% of which appear only once. The clonotype originates from a man aged 50 to 60 who received an inactivated influenza vaccine. The sample here was non-naive T cells sorted from PBMCs, taken around 15 days before vaccination.

This CDR3 is CSAIAGASTDTQYF. The CDR3 nucleotides are TGCAGTGCTATAGCGGGGGCCTCCACAGATACGCAGTATTTT. This chain links TRBV20-1 with TRBJ2-3; 9 bases line up with TRBD2. V gave up 4 bases and J gave up 2 bases; unmatched junction bases: 4. The CDR3 totals 14 residues. CDR1 is DFQATT, CDR2 SNEGSKA, per germline (reference sequence).